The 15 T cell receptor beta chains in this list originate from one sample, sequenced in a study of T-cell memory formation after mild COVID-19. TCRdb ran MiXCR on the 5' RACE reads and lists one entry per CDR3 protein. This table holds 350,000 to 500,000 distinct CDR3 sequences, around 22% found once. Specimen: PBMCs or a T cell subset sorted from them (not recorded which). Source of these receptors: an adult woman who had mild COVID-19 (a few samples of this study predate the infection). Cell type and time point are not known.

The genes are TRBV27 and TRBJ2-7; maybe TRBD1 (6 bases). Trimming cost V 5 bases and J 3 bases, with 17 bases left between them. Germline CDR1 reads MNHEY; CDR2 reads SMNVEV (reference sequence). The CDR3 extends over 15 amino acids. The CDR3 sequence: CASSTPGVALYEQYF. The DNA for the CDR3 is TGTGCCAGCAGTACTCCAGGGGTTGCCCTCTACGAGCAGTACTTC.

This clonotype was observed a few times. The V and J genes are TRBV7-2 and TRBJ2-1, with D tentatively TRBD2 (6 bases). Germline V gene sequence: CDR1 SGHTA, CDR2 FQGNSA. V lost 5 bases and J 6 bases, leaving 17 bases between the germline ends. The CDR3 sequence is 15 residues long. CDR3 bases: TGTGCCAGCAGCGAACTAGCTGCGAACCTCAATGAGCAGTTCTTC. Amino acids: CASSELAANLNEQFF.

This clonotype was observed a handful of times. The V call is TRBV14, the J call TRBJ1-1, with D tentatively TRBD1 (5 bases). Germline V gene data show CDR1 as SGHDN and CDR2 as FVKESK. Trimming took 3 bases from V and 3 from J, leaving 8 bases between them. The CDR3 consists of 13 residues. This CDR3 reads CASSQGVDTEAFF. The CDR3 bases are TGTGCCAGCAGCCAGGGGGTGGACACTGAAGCTTTCTTT. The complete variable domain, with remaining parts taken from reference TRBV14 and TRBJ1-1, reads EAGVTQFPSHSVIEKGQTVTLRCDPISGHDNLYWYRRVMGKEIKFLLHFVKESKQDESGMPNNRFLAERTGGTYSTLKVQPAELEDSGVYFCASSQGVDTEAFFGQGTRLTVV.

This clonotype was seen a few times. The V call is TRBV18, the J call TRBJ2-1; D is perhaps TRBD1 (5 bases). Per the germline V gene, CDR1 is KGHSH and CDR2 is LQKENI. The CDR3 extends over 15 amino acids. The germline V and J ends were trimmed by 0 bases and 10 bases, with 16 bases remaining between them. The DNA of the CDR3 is TGTGCCAGCTCACCACCTACAGGCCTAAGGCGGGAGCAGTTCTTC. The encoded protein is CASSPPTGLRREQFF.

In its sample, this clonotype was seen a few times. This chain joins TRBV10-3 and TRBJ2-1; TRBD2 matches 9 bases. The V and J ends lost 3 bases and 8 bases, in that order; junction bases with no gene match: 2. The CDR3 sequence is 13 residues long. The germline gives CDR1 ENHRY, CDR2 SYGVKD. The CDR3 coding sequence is TGTGCCATCAGTGATGCTAGCGGGGATGAGCAGTTCTTC. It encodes CAISDASGDEQFF.

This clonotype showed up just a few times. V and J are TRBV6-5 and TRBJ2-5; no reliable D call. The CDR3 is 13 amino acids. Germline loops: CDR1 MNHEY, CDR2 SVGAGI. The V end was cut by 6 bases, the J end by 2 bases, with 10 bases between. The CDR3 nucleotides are TGTGCCAGCAGCCGCGAGTCGCAAGAGACCCAGTACTTC. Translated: CASSRESQETQYF.

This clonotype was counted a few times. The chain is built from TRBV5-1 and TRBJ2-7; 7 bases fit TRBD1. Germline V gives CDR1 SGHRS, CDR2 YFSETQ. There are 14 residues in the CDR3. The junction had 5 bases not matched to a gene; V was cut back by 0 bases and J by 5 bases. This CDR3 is CASSLVGGPNEQYF. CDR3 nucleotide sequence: TGCGCCAGCAGCTTGGTAGGGGGCCCCAACGAGCAGTACTTC. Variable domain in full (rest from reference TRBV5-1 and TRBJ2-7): KAGVTQTPRYLIKTRGQQVTLSCSPISGHRSVSWYQQTPGQGLQFLFEYFSETQRNKGNFPGRFSGRQFSNSRSEMNVSTLELGDSALYLCASSLVGGPNEQYFGPGTRLTVT.

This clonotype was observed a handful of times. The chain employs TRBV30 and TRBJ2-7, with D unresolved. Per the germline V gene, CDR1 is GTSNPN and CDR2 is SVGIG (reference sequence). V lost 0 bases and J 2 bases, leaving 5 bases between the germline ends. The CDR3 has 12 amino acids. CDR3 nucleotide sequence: TGTGCCTGGAGTGTCAGTACCTACGAGCAGTACTTC. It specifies CAWSVSTYEQYF.

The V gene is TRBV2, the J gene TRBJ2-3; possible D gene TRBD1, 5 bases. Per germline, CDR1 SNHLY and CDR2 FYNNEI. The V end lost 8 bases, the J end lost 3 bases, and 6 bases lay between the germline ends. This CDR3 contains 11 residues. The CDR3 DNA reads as TGTGCCAGCCGACAGACAGATACGCAGTATTTT. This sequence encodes CASRQTDTQYF.

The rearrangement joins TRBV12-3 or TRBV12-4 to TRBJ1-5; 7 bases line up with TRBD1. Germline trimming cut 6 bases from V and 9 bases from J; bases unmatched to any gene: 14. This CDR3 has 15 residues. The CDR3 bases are TGTGCCAGCAGGGAACAGGGGCCCCTATACGGGCCCCAGCATTTT. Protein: CASREQGPLYGPQHF.

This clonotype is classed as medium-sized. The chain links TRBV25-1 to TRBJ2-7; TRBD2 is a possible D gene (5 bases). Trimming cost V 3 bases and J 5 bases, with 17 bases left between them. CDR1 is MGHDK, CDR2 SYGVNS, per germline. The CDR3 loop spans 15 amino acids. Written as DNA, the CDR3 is TGTGCCAGCAGTGAGTCCCGCAGGTACGGGGACGAGCAGTACTTC. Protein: CASSESRRYGDEQYF.

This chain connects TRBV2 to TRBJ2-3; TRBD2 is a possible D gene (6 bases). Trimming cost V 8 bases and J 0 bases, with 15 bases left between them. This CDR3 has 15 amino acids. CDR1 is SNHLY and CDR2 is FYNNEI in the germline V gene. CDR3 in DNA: TGTGCCAGCCACCTATTACGGGAGAGCACAGATACGCAGTATTTT. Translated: CASHLLRESTDTQYF.

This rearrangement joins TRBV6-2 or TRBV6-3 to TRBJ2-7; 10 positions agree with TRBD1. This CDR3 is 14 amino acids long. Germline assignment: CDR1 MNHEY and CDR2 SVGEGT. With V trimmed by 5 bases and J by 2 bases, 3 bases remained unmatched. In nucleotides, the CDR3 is TGTGCCAGCAGTAAGGACAGGGGGACCTACGAGCAGTACTTC. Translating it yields CASSKDRGTYEQYF.

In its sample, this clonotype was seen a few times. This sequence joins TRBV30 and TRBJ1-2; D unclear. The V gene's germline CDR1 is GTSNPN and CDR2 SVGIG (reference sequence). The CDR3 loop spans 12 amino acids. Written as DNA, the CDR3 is TGTGCTTTCTCCGAGCCCGCGTATGGCTACACCTTC. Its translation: CAFSEPAYGYTF.

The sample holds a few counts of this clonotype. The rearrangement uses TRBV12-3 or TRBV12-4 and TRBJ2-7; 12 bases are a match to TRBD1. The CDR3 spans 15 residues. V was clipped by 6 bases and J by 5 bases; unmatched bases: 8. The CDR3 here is CASSFSGTGGHEQYF. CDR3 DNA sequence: TGTGCCAGCAGCTTTTCCGGGACAGGGGGCCACGAGCAGTACTTC.